This T cell receptor (beta chain) was identified during a study of metastatic and nonmetastatic thyroid tumors. Across the study: Repertoires from malignant and benign thyroid patients were compared across blood and tumor or nodule tissue.

Using MiXCR, TCRdb re-called clones from the PCR reads. Here the sample spans 21,000 or so clones, around 18% being singletons. This clone was recorded many times. CDR1 and CDR2 from the germline V gene are LGHNT and FRNRAP. The CDR3 is 11 amino acids. Trimming took 3 bases from V and 6 from J, leaving 4 bases between them. Each patient went into thyroid surgery without having received any treatment. The chain carries TRBV12-5 and TRBJ2-3; D is uncertain. The sequence was obtained from a male donor with papillary thyroid cancer or a benign thyroid nodule (not recorded which). Some clones in this sample may be carry-over from other donors' samples. The material sequenced was blood. This chain's CDR3 is CASGLWDTQYF. In nucleotides, the CDR3 is TGTGCTAGTGGTTTATGGGATACGCAGTATTTT.